This T cell receptor (beta chain) emerged from a study of CD8+ T cells in alopecia areata. Points on this clone: No antigen is known for it.

The length of the CDR3 is 15 residues. Germline lookup yields CDR1 MNHEY and CDR2 SVGAGI. The germline V and J ends were trimmed by 2 bases and 2 bases, with 12 bases remaining between them. Study findings and constraints: Scalp sequencing also captures normal skin's resident alphabeta T cells.

Extracted RNA was reverse transcribed, and the resulting cDNA served as sequencing template. Using immunoSEQ multiplex PCR, the repertoire was profiled, and TCRdb retains in-frame clones only, with some absent. The sample includes about 290,000 clones, 58% of them seen just once. Treatment described: oral pan-JAK inhibitor, 5-10 mg twice daily. Collected material from alopecia areata patients comprised lesional scalp punch biopsies and peripheral blood. Sorted populations comprised CD4+ and CD8+ T cells obtained from PBMCs. The V call is TRBV6-5, the J call TRBJ2-5; TRBD1 might be the D (5 bases). The sample here was CD4+ T cells sorted from blood, taken at week 24, from a patient treated with tofacitinib. This clonotype originated in a human donor with alopecia areata. The CDR3: CASSYTWGVQETQYF. CDR3 bases: TGTGCCAGCAGTTACACGTGGGGCGTACAAGAGACCCAGTACTTC.